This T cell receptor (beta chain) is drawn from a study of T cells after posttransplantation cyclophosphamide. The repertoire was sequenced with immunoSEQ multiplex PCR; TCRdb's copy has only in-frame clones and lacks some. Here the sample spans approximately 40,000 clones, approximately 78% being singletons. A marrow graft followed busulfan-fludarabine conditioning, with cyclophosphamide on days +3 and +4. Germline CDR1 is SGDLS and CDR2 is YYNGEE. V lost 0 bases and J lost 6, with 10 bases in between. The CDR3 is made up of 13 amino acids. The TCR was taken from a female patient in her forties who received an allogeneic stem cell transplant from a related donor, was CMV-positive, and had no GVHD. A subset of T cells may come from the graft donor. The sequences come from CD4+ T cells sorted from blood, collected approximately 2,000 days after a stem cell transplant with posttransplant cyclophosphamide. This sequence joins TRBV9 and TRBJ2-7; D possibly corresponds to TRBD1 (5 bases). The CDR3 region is CASSVGQFSEQYF. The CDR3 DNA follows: TGTGCCAGCAGCGTAGGACAGTTCTCCGAGCAGTACTTC.